The T cell receptor beta chain described here comes from a study of blood T cell repertoires in COVID-19. The germline V gene encodes CDR1 MNHNS and CDR2 SASEGT. Trimming shortened V by 2 bases and J by 5 bases, and 7 bases separated the two germline ends. The CDR3 consists of 13 residues. The table came from immunoSEQ multiplex PCR; TCRdb's copy has only in-frame clones and leaves some out. The sample contains about 210,000 clones, around 90% of which appear only once. The receptor was isolated from a man aged 70-80 years with acute or convalescent COVID-19. The material sequenced was peripheral blood. The rearrangement links TRBV6-1 to TRBJ1-5; D gene ambiguous. The CDR3 spells CASSETQDQPQHF. The CDR3 region has the DNA TGTGCCAGCAGTGAAACCCAGGATCAGCCCCAGCATTTT.